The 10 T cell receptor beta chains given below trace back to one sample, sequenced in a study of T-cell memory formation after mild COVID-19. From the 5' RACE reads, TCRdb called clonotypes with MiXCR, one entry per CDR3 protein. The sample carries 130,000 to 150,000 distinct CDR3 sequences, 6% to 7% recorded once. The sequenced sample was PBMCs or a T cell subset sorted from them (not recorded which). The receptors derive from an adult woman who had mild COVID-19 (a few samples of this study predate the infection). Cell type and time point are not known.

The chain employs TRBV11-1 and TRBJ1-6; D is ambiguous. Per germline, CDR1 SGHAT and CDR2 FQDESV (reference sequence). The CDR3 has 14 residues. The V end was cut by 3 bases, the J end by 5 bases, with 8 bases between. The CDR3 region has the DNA TGTGCCAGCAGCTTTGGTCACAATAATTCACCCCTCCACTTT. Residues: CASSFGHNNSPLHF.

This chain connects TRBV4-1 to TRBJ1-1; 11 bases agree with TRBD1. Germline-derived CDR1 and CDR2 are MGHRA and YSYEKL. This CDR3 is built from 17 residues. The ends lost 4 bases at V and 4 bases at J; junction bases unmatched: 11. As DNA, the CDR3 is TGCGCCAGCAGCCTGACAGAAACCGGGACAGGGGGCACTGAAGCTTTCTTT. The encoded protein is CASSLTETGTGGTEAFF.

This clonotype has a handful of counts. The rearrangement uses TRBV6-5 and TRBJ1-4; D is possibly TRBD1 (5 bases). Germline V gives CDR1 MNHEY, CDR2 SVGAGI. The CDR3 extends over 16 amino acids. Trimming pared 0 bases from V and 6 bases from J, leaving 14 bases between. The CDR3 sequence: CASSYSIGQAHEKLFF. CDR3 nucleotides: TGTGCCAGCAGTTACTCGATAGGACAAGCGCATGAAAAACTGTTTTTT.

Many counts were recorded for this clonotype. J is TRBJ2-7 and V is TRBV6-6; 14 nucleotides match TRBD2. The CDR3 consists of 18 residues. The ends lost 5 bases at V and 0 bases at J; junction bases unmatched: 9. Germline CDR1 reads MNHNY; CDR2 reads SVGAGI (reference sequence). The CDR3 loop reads CASSPGLAGGRLSYEQYF. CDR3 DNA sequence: TGTGCCAGCAGTCCCGGACTAGCGGGGGGCCGCCTCTCCTACGAGCAGTACTTC.

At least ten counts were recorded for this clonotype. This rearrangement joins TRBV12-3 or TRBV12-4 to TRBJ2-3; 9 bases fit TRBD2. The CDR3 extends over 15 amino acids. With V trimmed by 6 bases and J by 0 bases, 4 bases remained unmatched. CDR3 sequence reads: CASRQRGASTDTQYF. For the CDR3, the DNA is TGTGCCAGCAGGCAGCGGGGGGCCAGCACAGATACGCAGTATTTT.

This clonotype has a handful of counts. This CDR3 reads CASRDRGRDQPQHF. The CDR3 nucleotides are TGTGCCAGTAGGGACAGGGGGCGCGATCAGCCCCAGCATTTT. The chain recombines TRBV19 with TRBJ1-5; 11 bases map to TRBD1. With 6 bases clipped from V and 5 bases from J, the junction kept 3 bases outside the gene matches. The CDR3 has 14 residues. Germline V gene data show CDR1 as LNHDA and CDR2 as SQIVND (reference sequence).

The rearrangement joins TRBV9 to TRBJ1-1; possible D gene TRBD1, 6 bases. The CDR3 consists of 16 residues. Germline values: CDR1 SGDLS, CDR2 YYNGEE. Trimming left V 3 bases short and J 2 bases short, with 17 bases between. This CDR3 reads CASSERLGTTNTEAFF. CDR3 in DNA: TGTGCCAGCAGCGAGAGGCTAGGGACAACTAACACTGAAGCTTTCTTT.

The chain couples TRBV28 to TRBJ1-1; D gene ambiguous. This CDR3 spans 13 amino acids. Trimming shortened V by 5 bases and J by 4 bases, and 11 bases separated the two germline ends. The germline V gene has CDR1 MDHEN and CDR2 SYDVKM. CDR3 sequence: CASSNALSTEAFF. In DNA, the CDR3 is TGTGCCAGCAGTAACGCCCTTTCCACTGAAGCTTTCTTT.

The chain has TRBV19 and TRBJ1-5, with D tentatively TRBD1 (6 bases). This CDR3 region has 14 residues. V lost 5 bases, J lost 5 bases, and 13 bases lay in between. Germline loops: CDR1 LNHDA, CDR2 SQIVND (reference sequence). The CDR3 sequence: CASSDRDTYQPQHF. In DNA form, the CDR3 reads TGTGCCAGTAGTGACCGGGACACTTATCAGCCCCAGCATTTT.

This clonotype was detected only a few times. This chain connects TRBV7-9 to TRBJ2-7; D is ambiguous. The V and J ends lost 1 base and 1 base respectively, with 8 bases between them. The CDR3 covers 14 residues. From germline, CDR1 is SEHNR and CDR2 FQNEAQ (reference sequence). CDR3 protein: CASSLEPASYEQYF. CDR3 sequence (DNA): TGTGCCAGCAGCTTAGAGCCGGCGTCCTACGAGCAGTACTTC.